Presented here are 18 T cell receptor beta chains from one specimen sequenced in a study of vaccination and CD4 T cells after COVID-19. CD4+ T cells that had been cultured provided DNA sequenced with the Oncomine TCR Beta short-read assay. TCRdb recomputed calls from the PCR reads with MiXCR, one row per CDR3 protein. This sample has 20,000 to 25,000 distinct CDR3 sequences, with approximately 50% found just once. Treatment defined: approximately nine-day PBMC culture with coronavirus spike peptide pools or control peptides (ViraFEST assay). Their antigen targets remain unknown. Material: CD4+ T cells from blood, cultured in vitro. These receptors originate from a human donor who had recovered from COVID-19.

This clonotype was found a few times. Here the CDR3 DNA reads TGCAGTGCTTTAAAGGGGACAGGGTTCACTAACTATGGCTACACCTTC. Residues: CSALKGTGFTNYGYTF. The J gene is TRBJ1-2, the V gene TRBV20-1; 9 bases line up with TRBD1. The V gene's germline CDR1 is DFQATT and CDR2 SNEGSKA (reference sequence). V dropped 5 bases and J dropped 0; count of bases not matched to a gene: 10. The CDR3 has 16 amino acids.

The CDR3 coding sequence is TGTGCCAGTAGTACCGACAGGGAAGAGACCCAGTACTTC. Translating gives CASSTDREETQYF. The chain uses TRBV19 and TRBJ2-5; TRBD1 matches 7 bases. The CDR3 totals 13 residues. V dropped 4 bases and J dropped 3; count of bases not matched to a gene: 2. Germline values: CDR1 LNHDA, CDR2 SQIVND (reference sequence).

The CDR3 loop reads CAINERTTEGDTQYF. The CDR3 coding sequence is TGTGCCATCAACGAGAGGACAACTGAGGGAGATACGCAGTATTTT. The V and J genes are TRBV10-3 and TRBJ2-3; either TRBD1 or TRBD2 may fit D (5 bases each). Trimming took 7 bases from V and 5 from J, leaving 19 bases between them. The CDR3 loop spans 15 amino acids. From germline, CDR1 is ENHRY and CDR2 SYGVKD.

V usage is TRBV6-1 and J usage is TRBJ2-7; D uncertain. Germline-derived CDR1 and CDR2 are MNHNS and SASEGT. The CDR3 is 15 residues long. Trimming shortened V by 2 bases and J by 9 bases, and 20 bases separated the two germline ends. CDR3 coding DNA: TGTGCCAGCAGTGAATTCGTCCAGACGGCAGTGGGGCAGTACTTC. It translates to CASSEFVQTAVGQYF.

This clonotype came up a few times. The chain links TRBV6-2 or TRBV6-3 to TRBJ1-2; D perhaps matches TRBD1 (5 bases). This CDR3 is 14 amino acids long. The V end lost 6 bases, the J end lost 1 base, and 12 bases lay between the germline ends. Germline CDR1 and CDR2: MNHEY and SVGEGT. The CDR3 DNA is TGTGCCAGCAGCAAGACAGTACTTAACTATGGCTACACCTTC. As protein: CASSKTVLNYGYTF.

This clonotype has more than one count but fewer than ten. V is TRBV6-1 and J is TRBJ1-2; no clear D. This CDR3 has 13 amino acids. The germline V gene has CDR1 MNHNS and CDR2 SASEGT. V dropped 10 bases and J dropped 2 bases, with 14 bases sitting between them. The CDR3 sequence is CATLSQENYGYTF. CDR3 in DNA: TGTGCCACCCTGAGCCAGGAGAACTATGGCTACACCTTC.

The DNA for the CDR3 is TGTGCCACCAGCAGAGACAGACAGGGGGCGGGCGAGCAGTACTTC. Protein: CATSRDRQGAGEQYF. The chain recombines TRBV15 with TRBJ2-1; 10 positions agree with TRBD1. The J call is in doubt because the DNA end fits TRBJ2-7 better. There are 15 residues in the CDR3. Germline V gene sequence: CDR1 LNHNV, CDR2 YYDKDF (reference sequence).

Only a few counts were recorded for this clonotype. The gene calls are TRBV19 and TRBJ1-5, with D hard to call. From germline, CDR1 is LNHDA and CDR2 SQIVND (reference sequence). Trimming took off 5 bases at V and 0 bases at J, with 11 bases between the two ends. CDR3 length: 15 residues. The CDR3 sequence: CASSPTSHSNQPQHF. The CDR3 DNA sequence: TGTGCCAGTAGTCCCACCTCCCATAGCAATCAGCCCCAGCATTTT.

The V and J genes are TRBV7-9 and TRBJ1-1; D perhaps matches TRBD1 (5 bases). CDR3 length equals 16 residues. V was shortened by 5 bases and J by 3 bases, with 19 bases between the two germline ends. The germline gives CDR1 SEHNR, CDR2 FQNEAQ (reference sequence). CDR3 in amino acids: CASSQGWGYVDTEAFF. As DNA, the CDR3 is TGTGCCAGCAGCCAAGGGTGGGGGTATGTGGACACTGAAGCTTTCTTT.

V is TRBV5-6 and J is TRBJ2-3; D uncertain. The germline V and J ends were trimmed by 5 bases and 3 bases, with 16 bases remaining between them. The CDR3 covers 15 residues. CDR1 is SGHDT and CDR2 is YYEEEE in the germline V gene. CDR3: CASSLRSFKTDTQYF. The CDR3 coding sequence is TGTGCCAGCAGTCTGAGAAGTTTTAAAACAGATACGCAGTATTTT.

This chain uses TRBV6-1 with TRBJ1-3; 8 positions match TRBD1. V shed 6 bases and J 4 bases; nucleotides not matched to a gene: 5. CDR3 length: 14 amino acids. Germline CDR1 and CDR2: MNHNS and SASEGT. CDR3 residues: CASRTDRGGNTIYF. In DNA, the CDR3 is TGTGCCAGCAGGACCGACAGGGGAGGAAACACCATATATTTT.

This clonotype was recorded only once. V is TRBV6-2 or TRBV6-3 and J is TRBJ2-7; maybe TRBD2 (6 bases). Between the trimmed V and J ends, which lost 7 bases and 0 bases, there was a span of 13 bases. From germline, CDR1 is MNHEY and CDR2 SVGEGT. This CDR3 contains 14 residues. The CDR3 nucleotides are TGTGCCAGCAACCGTGGGGGGAACTCCTACGAGCAGTACTTC. Amino acids: CASNRGGNSYEQYF.

The V call is TRBV6-2 or TRBV6-3, the J call TRBJ2-3; 9 bases fit TRBD2. The V gene end was trimmed by 6 bases and the J gene end by 2 bases; junction bases not matched to a gene: 9. There are 16 residues in the CDR3. The V gene's germline CDR1 is MNHEY and CDR2 SVGEGT. The CDR3 region is CASSRRSGRPTDTQYF. The CDR3 DNA reads TGTGCCAGCAGCAGACGAAGCGGGAGGCCCACAGATACGCAGTATTTT.

V and J are TRBV5-1 and TRBJ1-5; 8 bases fit TRBD1. V was clipped by 3 bases and J by 7 bases; unmatched bases: 3. The CDR3 length is 13 residues. CDR1 and CDR2 (germline): SGHRS, YFSETQ. The CDR3 nucleotides are TGCGCCAGCAGCTACTCAGGGGGCCAGCCCCAGCATTTT. The encoded protein is CASSYSGGQPQHF.

This clonotype showed up just once. V gene TRBV11-2 combines with J gene TRBJ1-1; no firm D call. Trimming pared 0 bases from V and 9 bases from J, leaving 5 bases between. This CDR3 has 11 residues. CDR1 is SGHAT and CDR2 is FQNNGV in the germline V gene. The CDR3 protein is CASSLDLKAFF. The CDR3 DNA follows: TGTGCCAGCAGCTTAGACCTGAAAGCTTTCTTT.

The V gene is TRBV5-1, the J gene TRBJ2-3; TRBD1 aligns across 7 bases. CDR1 is SGHRS and CDR2 is YFSETQ in the germline V gene. V was clipped by 4 bases and J by 2 bases; unmatched bases: 4. The CDR3 is made up of 14 amino acids. The CDR3 DNA is TGCGCCAGCAGCCTTGGACAGGCCACAGATACGCAGTATTTT. This translates into CASSLGQATDTQYF.

The chain uses TRBV27 and TRBJ2-7; D perhaps matches TRBD2 (6 bases). Germline values: CDR1 MNHEY, CDR2 SMNVEV (reference sequence). Trimming took 0 bases from V and 6 from J, leaving 9 bases between them. The CDR3 consists of 13 residues. The CDR3 bases are TGTGCCAGCAGTTTATCCGGGGGTTTCGAGCAGTACTTC. It translates to CASSLSGGFEQYF.

The chain has TRBV18 and TRBJ1-1; D unresolved. V was cut by 4 bases and J by 7 bases, with 13 bases left in between. Germline assignment: CDR1 KGHSH and CDR2 LQKENI. The CDR3 sequence is 13 residues long. Here the CDR3 DNA reads TGTGCCAGCTCACAAGATATCGGCTTTGAAGCTTTCTTT. This translates into CASSQDIGFEAFF.